The clone carrying this T cell receptor beta chain was observed a few times. MiXCR, applied by TCRdb to the 5' RACE reads, yields one record per CDR3 protein. The sample yields approximately 340,000 distinct CDR3 sequences, approximately 15% seen once. These data are taken from a study of T-cell memory formation after mild COVID-19. Germline loops: CDR1 LGHNA, CDR2 YSLEER. The CDR3 has 16 amino acids. V lost 0 bases, J lost 2 bases, and 12 bases lay in between. The sequence derives from a man between 18 and 29 years old who had mild COVID-19 (a few samples of this study predate the infection). Cell type and time point are not known. Sequenced material: PBMCs or a T cell subset sorted from them (not recorded which). This chain uses TRBV4-3 with TRBJ2-3; no definite D call. The CDR3 nucleotides read TGCGCCAGCAGCCAAGATCGGCATACTTTCACAGATACGCAGTATTTT. Translating it yields CASSQDRHTFTDTQYF.